Below, 22 T cell receptor beta chains from the same sample are listed, as sequenced in a study of cytotoxic CD8 clonotypes in ibrutinib-treated CLL. Data came from immunoSEQ multiplex PCR; TCRdb stores just in-frame clones and leaves some out. Of 160,000 or so clones in the sample, roughly 84% were seen once. The sample in question was PBMCs, obtained at disease progression, from a patient treated with ibrutinib. These receptors all stem from a human donor with chronic lymphocytic leukemia.

The rearrangement links TRBV7-2 to TRBJ1-2; the D gene is possibly TRBD1 (5 bases). The CDR3 loop spans 14 amino acids. In germline, CDR1 is SGHTA, CDR2 FQGNSA. Trimming removed 4 bases at V and 5 bases at J, with 14 bases between. In DNA, the CDR3 is TGTGCCAGCAGCTATATGGGACCCCTATATGGCTACACCTTC. Translated, it gives CASSYMGPLYGYTF.

The chain links TRBV28 to TRBJ1-5; D is unclear. In germline, CDR1 is MDHEN, CDR2 SYDVKM. V shed 3 bases and J shed 6 bases, with 12 bases lying between them. This CDR3 is built from 14 residues. The DNA for the CDR3 is TGTGCCAGCAGTTTCGAGGGTGTCGGTCAGCCCCAGCATTTT. It yields the protein CASSFEGVGQPQHF.

V usage is TRBV9 and J usage is TRBJ1-1; D uncertain. In germline, CDR1 is SGDLS, CDR2 YYNGEE. V was trimmed by 4 bases and J by 1 base, leaving 17 bases between them. CDR3 length: 16 amino acids. For the CDR3, the DNA is TGTGCCAGCAGCCCCCAGACCGGACCCACGAACACTGAAGCTTTCTTT. Its translation is CASSPQTGPTNTEAFF.

This sequence joins TRBV21-1 and TRBJ2-1. TRBV21-1 is described as a pseudogene. The CDR3 has 16 residues. This CDR3 reads CASSGPGRAQYNEQFF. CDR3 bases: TGTGCCAGCAGCGGGCCAGGACGGGCTCAGTACAATGAGCAGTTCTTC.

This chain joins TRBV6-6 and TRBJ2-5; the match to TRBD1 covers 9 bases. V dropped 4 bases and J dropped 2; count of bases not matched to a gene: 2. The CDR3 is made up of 14 amino acids. CDR1 MNHNY and CDR2 SVGAGI come from the germline V gene (reference sequence). CDR3 sequence: CASSSDRGQETQYF. CDR3 nucleotides: TGTGCCAGCAGTTCCGACAGGGGGCAAGAGACCCAGTACTTC.

This chain joins TRBV7-2 and TRBJ2-7, with 10 bases fitting TRBD2. The CDR3 is made up of 14 amino acids. V shed 6 bases, J shed 7 bases, and the junction held 9 bases outside the gene matches. Germline-derived CDR1 and CDR2 are SGHTA and FQGNSA. The CDR3 DNA reads as TGTGCCAGCAGACTGAGCGGGAGGGCGGGAGAGCAGTACTTC. Translated, it gives CASRLSGRAGEQYF.

This clone was seen a few times. The V gene is TRBV19, the J gene TRBJ2-2; D call uncertain. The germline V gene encodes CDR1 LNHDA and CDR2 SQIVND (reference sequence). This CDR3 is built from 12 residues. Trimming left V 10 bases short and J 3 bases short, with 9 bases between. The CDR3 here is CAIQGYTGELFF. The CDR3 DNA follows: TGTGCCATCCAAGGGTACACCGGGGAGCTGTTTTTT.

In this sample, this clone turned up a few times. J is TRBJ2-1 and V is TRBV11-2; possibly TRBD2 for D (6 bases). Looked up from germline, CDR1 is SGHAT and CDR2 is FQNNGV. V was trimmed by 1 base and J by 6 bases, leaving 13 bases between them. The CDR3 extends over 15 amino acids. The CDR3 nucleotides read TGTGCCAGCAGCTTAGTGGCGGGAAAGCGCAATGAGCAGTTCTTC. Its translation: CASSLVAGKRNEQFF.

The table lists this clone with a few counts. The chain has TRBV7-9 and TRBJ1-5; 9 bases line up with TRBD1. The CDR3 covers 15 residues. Losses at the gene ends were 5 bases for V and 4 bases for J; bases not matched to a gene: 6. Germline CDR1 reads SEHNR; CDR2 reads FQNEAQ (reference sequence). Here the CDR3 reads CASSDTGTGNQPQHF. DNA for the CDR3: TGTGCCAGCAGCGACACCGGGACAGGGAATCAGCCCCAGCATTTT.

This chain joins TRBV5-6 and TRBJ2-7; D unresolved. The CDR3 loop spans 13 amino acids. Germline CDR1 reads SGHDT; CDR2 reads YYEEEE. V dropped 0 bases and J dropped 4 bases, with 8 bases sitting between them. CDR3 region: CASSLGISYEQYF. The CDR3 nucleotides read TGTGCCAGCAGCTTGGGTATTTCGTACGAGCAGTACTTC.

The V gene is TRBV4-3, the J gene TRBJ2-3, with 8 bases matching TRBD2. This CDR3 is built from 15 residues. CDR1 and CDR2 (germline): LGHNA, YSLEER. J was trimmed by 2 bases and V by 4 bases; bases with no gene match: 5. The CDR3 bases are TGCGCCAGCAGCCGGGGACTAGGTCCCACAGATACGCAGTATTTT. Translated, it gives CASSRGLGPTDTQYF.

The V call is TRBV11-3, the J call TRBJ1-1, with D hard to call. The CDR3 runs 13 residues. V was pared by 1 base and J by 3 bases, with 6 bases between. CDR1 and CDR2 from the germline V gene are SGHNT and YENEEA. The CDR3: CASSLVRHTEAFF. CDR3 bases: TGTGCCAGCAGCTTAGTCAGGCACACTGAAGCTTTCTTT.

This chain uses TRBV29-1 with TRBJ1-2, with D possibly matching TRBD1 (5 bases). Trimming cost V 3 bases and J 7 bases, with 15 bases left between them. CDR3 size: 13 residues. The germline V gene has CDR1 SQVTM and CDR2 ANQGSEA. In DNA, the CDR3 is TGCAGCGTTGACATTGGGGGGGGAGGTGGCTACACCTTC. Protein: CSVDIGGGGGYTF.

This clone was detected once. The chain has TRBV11-3 and TRBJ1-3; D might be TRBD1 (5 bases). V gave up 4 bases and J gave up 0 bases, with 13 bases separating them. CDR1 SGHNT and CDR2 YENEEA come from the germline V gene. The CDR3 loop spans 16 amino acids. The CDR3 reads CASSSSWGTSGNTIYF. CDR3 coding DNA: TGTGCCAGCAGCTCAAGTTGGGGCACCTCTGGAAACACCATATATTTT.

The table lists this clone with a count of one. V and J are TRBV7-9 and TRBJ1-3; unclear D gene. V gave up 6 bases and J gave up 0 bases, with 9 bases separating them. Germline CDR1 is SEHNR and CDR2 is FQNEAQ (reference sequence). CDR3 length equals 14 residues. The CDR3 DNA reads TGTGCCAGCAGGGCAGCCTACTCTGGAAACACCATATATTTT. Translating it yields CASRAAYSGNTIYF.

In nucleotides, the CDR3 is TGTGCCAGCAGTCGGGACAGGGGAAGCTATGGCTACACCTTC. This translates into CASSRDRGSYGYTF. The chain carries TRBV2 and TRBJ1-2, with 10 bases identical to TRBD1. V lost 5 bases, J lost 4 bases, and 4 bases stayed unmatched. The length of the CDR3 is 14 residues. CDR1 SNHLY and CDR2 FYNNEI come from the germline V gene.

The rearrangement uses TRBV19 and TRBJ2-7; 7 bases are a match to TRBD2. The CDR3 is made up of 18 amino acids. V dropped 2 bases and J dropped 3; count of bases not matched to a gene: 16. Germline-derived CDR1 and CDR2 are LNHDA and SQIVND (reference sequence). DNA of the CDR3: TGTGCCAGTAGTATAACCTCAGCGGGAAACCCTCCGCTCTACGAGCAGTACTTC. Translating gives CASSITSAGNPPLYEQYF.

This clone was seen only a few times. The chain joins TRBV27 to TRBJ1-1; D is perhaps TRBD1 (5 bases). Germline V gene sequence: CDR1 MNHEY, CDR2 SMNVEV (reference sequence). The CDR3 extends over 14 amino acids. The V and J ends lost 8 bases and 1 base respectively, with 14 bases between them. The CDR3 region has the DNA TGTGCCAGCGGGGAGGGACGGAGGAACACTGAAGCTTTCTTT. Amino acids: CASGEGRRNTEAFF.

The chain is built from TRBV23-1 and TRBJ2-5; no firm D call. TRBV23-1 is reported as an ORF; its role is uncertain. V was trimmed by 11 bases and J by 2 bases, leaving 21 bases between them. The CDR3 totals 15 residues. DNA for the CDR3: TGCGCCCCCCCTGGGCATCCCTCTCCTCAAGAGACCCAGTACTTC. This sequence encodes CAPPGHPSPQETQYF.

The chain employs TRBV5-1 and TRBJ2-7, with D unclear. The germline gives CDR1 SGHRS, CDR2 YFSETQ. The CDR3 loop spans 15 amino acids. Between the trimmed V and J ends, which lost 0 bases and 5 bases, there was a span of 15 bases. The CDR3 reads CASSLEWARSHEQYF. The CDR3 DNA sequence: TGCGCCAGCAGCTTGGAATGGGCTAGATCTCACGAGCAGTACTTC.

V is TRBV27 and J is TRBJ2-7; 9 bases map to TRBD2. This CDR3 has 16 residues. With V trimmed by 5 bases and J by 2 bases, 10 bases remained unmatched. Germline loops: CDR1 MNHEY, CDR2 SMNVEV (reference sequence). The CDR3 reads CASSPWGGRAAYEQYF. The CDR3 region has the DNA TGTGCCAGCAGTCCGTGGGGCGGGAGGGCTGCCTACGAGCAGTACTTC.

J is TRBJ2-7 and V is TRBV27; the D call may be TRBD1 or TRBD2 (7 bases each). Germline loops: CDR1 MNHEY, CDR2 SMNVEV (reference sequence). Trimming left V 5 bases short and J 2 bases short, with 19 bases between. The CDR3 contains 16 residues. CDR3 loop: CASSLQGGWVAYEQYF. CDR3 in DNA: TGTGCCAGCAGTCTCCAGGGGGGGTGGGTAGCCTACGAGCAGTACTTC.